These T cell receptor beta chains were read from a single sample in a study of CD8+ T cells in alopecia areata. Here immunoSEQ multiplex PCR was the method, and the copy in TCRdb shows in-frame clones only, minus some. The data contain around 82,000 clones, just over 50% of them singletons. Sequencing was carried out using NKG2D-high CD8+ T cells sorted from blood. The source of these receptors is a human donor with alopecia areata. CDR3s include the opening cysteine and the closing phenylalanine or tryptophan. D genes are given only for firm matches. The size entry is marked missing in some rows and otherwise reads once, few, many or a size class.

v_gene	j_gene	abundance	d_gene	CDR3nt	CDR3aa
TRBV28	TRBJ2-7	.	.	TGTGCCAGCAGTTTTACCCGGGGGCCCTACGAGCAGTACTTC	CASSFTRGPYEQYF
TRBV27	TRBJ2-7	.	.	TGTGCCAGCAGTCTTAGAGGGATGAATTCCTACGAGCAGTACTTC	CASSLRGMNSYEQYF
TRBV29-1	TRBJ1-1	.	TRBD1	TGCAGCGCTCCGGGACAGGGGGCTTTTGAAGCTTTCTTT	CSAPGQGAFEAFF
TRBV28	TRBJ2-1	.	TRBD1	TGTGCCAGCAGTCTGGGACAGGGGTCGGACAATGAGCAGTTCTTC	CASSLGQGSDNEQFF
TRBV4-1	TRBJ2-5	.	.	TGCGCCAGCAGCCAAGCTCGGACGTTTCAAGAGACCCAGTACTTC	CASSQARTFQETQYF
TRBV7-8	TRBJ2-7	.	TRBD1	TGTGCCAGCAGCTTCGGGACAGGTGACTACGAGCAGTACTTC	CASSFGTGDYEQYF
TRBV5-1	TRBJ2-1	few	TRBD1	TGCGCCAGCACCCCCGGGACAGGTGACAATGAGCAGTTCTTC	CASTPGTGDNEQFF
TRBV27	TRBJ2-1	.	TRBD2	TGTGCCAGCAGTTTAGGGGTTAGTTCGGGACTAGCGGCGTACAATGAGCAGTTCTTC	CASSLGVSSGLAAYNEQFF
TRBV7-2	TRBJ2-7	.	.	TGTGCCAGCAGCTTAGAAGGGTCGCCGTACTTC	CASSLEGSPYF
TRBV4-3	TRBJ2-3	.	TRBD1	TGCGCCAGCAGCCAAGGAGCAGGGGGACCCACAGATACGCAGTATTTT	CASSQGAGGPTDTQYF
TRBV27	TRBJ2-7	.	.	TGTGCCAGCAGCAGCTTTGTAGACAGACAATACGAGCAGTACTTC	CASSSFVDRQYEQYF
TRBV7-8	TRBJ2-1	.	.	TGTGCCAGCAGCTTAGGGGGGGCGCAGTTCTTC	CASSLGGAQFF
TRBV28	TRBJ2-3	few	TRBD1	TGTGCCAGCAGCTTAAGAGACAGGGCAACAGATACGCAGTATTTT	CASSLRDRATDTQYF
TRBV28	TRBJ2-1	.	.	TGTGCCAGCAGTCCCCCCGGGGCCTACAATGAGCAGTTCTTC	CASSPPGAYNEQFF
TRBV30	TRBJ1-5	.	.	TGTGCCTTTCACCAGGGGCAGGGTCAGCCCCAGCATTTT	CAFHQGQGQPQHF
TRBV4-3	TRBJ2-1	.	TRBD2	TGCGCCAGCAGCCAAGGACTAGCGGGAAACAATGAGCAGTTCTTC	CASSQGLAGNNEQFF
TRBV29-1	TRBJ2-3	.	TRBD1	TGCAGCGTTGAAAGGGGGCAAGATACGCAGTATTTT	CSVERGQDTQYF
TRBV28	TRBJ1-2	.	.	TGTGCCAGCAGTTTACATGTGGGATATGGCTACACCTTC	CASSLHVGYGYTF
TRBV28	TRBJ2-3	few	.	TGTGCCAGCAGTTTAAACCCCTGGGCGCCCCCGTACACAGATACGCAGTATTTT	CASSLNPWAPPYTDTQYF
TRBV19	TRBJ2-1	few	.	TGTGCCAGTAGTATCTTCCTATCGGAGCCACGCGTAGATGAGCAGTTCTTC	CASSIFLSEPRVDEQFF
TRBV4-3	TRBJ2-5	.	TRBD2	TGCGCCAGCAGCCAAGAGCCCTTTGCGGGAGAAGAGACCCAGTACTTC	CASSQEPFAGEETQYF
TRBV29-1	TRBJ2-1	.	TRBD2	TGCAGCGTGAGGACTAGCGGCTCCTACAATGAGCAGTTCTTC	CSVRTSGSYNEQFF
TRBV29-1	TRBJ2-5	few	.	TGCAGCGTTGTAGGGGCACCCCTCCGCGGGGAGACCCAGTACTTC	CSVVGAPLRGETQYF
TRBV21-1	TRBJ1-1	.	.	TGTGCCAGCAGCACGCGGAGAGGGGAAGGGCCGAACACTGAAGCTTTCTTT	CASSTRRGEGPNTEAFF
TRBV29-1	TRBJ2-3	.	.	TGCAGCGTTGAAGAATCAGGGTTGCGCACAGATACGCAGTATTTT	CSVEESGLRTDTQYF
TRBV27	TRBJ2-6	.	.	TGTGCCAGCAGTACCTCAACTGGGGCCAACGTCCTGACTTTC	CASSTSTGANVLTF
TRBV28	TRBJ2-7	.	.	TGTGCCAGCGCCTTGGGAGTGACCTACGAGCAGTACTTC	CASALGVTYEQYF
TRBV10-2	TRBJ1-4	few	.	TGCGCCAGCAGCCAGGTTGGGAAACTGTTTTTT	CASSQVGKLFF
TRBV30	TRBJ2-7	.	.	TGTGCCTGGAGTGTGGCCCGCGAGCAGTACTTC	CAWSVAREQYF
TRBV5-1	TRBJ2-7	.	TRBD2	TGCGCCAGCAGCTTGGGCGCGGGAGACTTGGGCGGTGGCGAGCAGTACTTC	CASSLGAGDLGGGEQYF
TRBV7-8	TRBJ2-7	.	.	TGTGCCAGCGAGCGGGCCCTATCCTACGAGCAGTACTTC	CASERALSYEQYF
TRBV7-2	TRBJ1-5	few	.	TGTGCCAGCAGCGAAACTGTCGGCCAAAATCAGCCCCAGCATTTT	CASSETVGQNQPQHF